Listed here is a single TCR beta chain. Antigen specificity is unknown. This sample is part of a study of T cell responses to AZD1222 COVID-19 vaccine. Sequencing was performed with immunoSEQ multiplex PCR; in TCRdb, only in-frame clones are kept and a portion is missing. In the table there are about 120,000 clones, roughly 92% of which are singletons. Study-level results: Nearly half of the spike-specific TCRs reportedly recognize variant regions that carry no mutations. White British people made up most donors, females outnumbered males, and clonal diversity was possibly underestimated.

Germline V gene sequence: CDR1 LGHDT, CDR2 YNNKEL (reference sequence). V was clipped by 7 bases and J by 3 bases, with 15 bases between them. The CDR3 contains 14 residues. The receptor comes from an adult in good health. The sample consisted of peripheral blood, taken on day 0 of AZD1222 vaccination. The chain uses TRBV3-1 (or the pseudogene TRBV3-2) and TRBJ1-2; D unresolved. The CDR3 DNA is TGTGCCAGCAACCCCCGGGGTGTGGACTATGGCTACACCTTC. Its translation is CASNPRGVDYGYTF.